This TCR beta chain was profiled in a study of control samples from healthy donors and cancer patients. Only in-frame clones appear in the TCRdb table, and some are missing; sequencing was by immunoSEQ multiplex PCR. Altogether 130,000 or so clones are present, 80% to 90% being singletons, with the ten largest covering 7% to 10%. The CDR3 has 15 amino acids. Germline V gene lookup returns CDR1 SGHNT and CDR2 YENEEA. V dropped 1 base and J dropped 10; count of bases not matched to a gene: 12. Sequenced material: blood. V usage is TRBV11-3 and J usage is TRBJ2-5; 7 nucleotides line up with TRBD1. The clonotype originates from a man aged 40-49 years in good health. The DNA of the CDR3 is TGTGCCAGCAGCTTAGGCCCTCCGGGACAGCAGTTCCAGTACTTC. Protein product: CASSLGPPGQQFQYF.